These T cell receptor beta chains were read from a single sample in a study of T cell responses to AZD1222 COVID-19 vaccine. Libraries were prepared by immunoSEQ multiplex PCR; TCRdb keeps only in-frame clonotypes and omits some of them. The sample holds approximately 170,000 clones, roughly 92% seen once. Sequencing was performed on peripheral blood, taken 28 days after the second AZD1222 dose. The receptors were gathered from an adult who received the AZD1222 COVID-19 vaccine. The CDR3 runs from the conserved cysteine through the conserved F or W.

v_call: TRBV6-5
cdr3_aa: CATWEDGYTF

v_call: TRBV19
cdr3_aa: CASRQGAGQPQHF

v_call: TRBV30
cdr3_aa: CAWRESTDTQYF

v_call: TRBV5-4
cdr3_aa: CASSSFAGGSYEQYF

v_call: TRBV29-1
cdr3_aa: CSVLSSTDYGYTF

v_call: TRBV5-5
cdr3_aa: CASSDLAGGNYNEQFF

v_call: TRBV27
cdr3_aa: CASSKGTGSRTEAFF

v_call: TRBV2
cdr3_aa: CASSYRGQMVDTQYF

v_call: TRBV2
cdr3_aa: CATSSSYNSPLHF

v_call: TRBV6-5
cdr3_aa: CASSYSNEQYF

v_call: TRBV30
cdr3_aa: CAWGRGGSGYTF

v_call: TRBV7-8
cdr3_aa: CASSLARVWPQFF

v_call: TRBV6-2/TRBV6-3
cdr3_aa: CASSYSLAFSYEQYF

v_call: TRBV5-1
cdr3_aa: CASSLIFDGENQYF

v_call: TRBV18
cdr3_aa: CASSPELAGGIRTNTQYF

v_call: TRBV6-5
cdr3_aa: CASSYSKGLNTEAFF

v_call: TRBV12-5
cdr3_aa: CASGLVRGSSYNEQFF

v_call: TRBV5-4
cdr3_aa: CASSLEAERSYNEQFF

v_call: TRBV18
cdr3_aa: CASSPQDPIWNYGYTF

v_call: TRBV18
cdr3_aa: CASREGQGSFNIQYF

v_call: TRBV19
cdr3_aa: CASSSRTDPNEKLFF

v_call: TRBV20-1
cdr3_aa: CSASSNIVLGSGANVLTF

v_call: TRBV4-2
cdr3_aa: CASSQEGGYPMDTQYF

v_call: TRBV7-9
cdr3_aa: CASSPPARLNYGYTF

v_call: TRBV28
cdr3_aa: CASTLGAYTEAFF

v_call: TRBV29-1
cdr3_aa: CSVGQGGPDTQYF

v_call: TRBV7-2
cdr3_aa: CASSLVSRSRGGSPKQYF

v_call: TRBV4-2
cdr3_aa: CASSARGSGAYNEQFF

v_call: TRBV2
cdr3_aa: CASSGGAYNEQFF

v_call: TRBV14
cdr3_aa: CASSRGTLVGTQYF

v_call: TRBV5-1
cdr3_aa: CASSTASDTGELFF

v_call: TRBV19
cdr3_aa: CASTADSSGNTIYF

v_call: TRBV5-1
cdr3_aa: CASSSQGVFRETQYF

v_call: TRBV7-9
cdr3_aa: CASSSQGEKLFF

v_call: TRBV5-1
cdr3_aa: CASSLGQNTGELFF

v_call: TRBV3-1/TRBV3-2
cdr3_aa: CASSQVRVASLYNEQFF

v_call: TRBV27
cdr3_aa: CASSLAPPGLLFNEQFF

v_call: TRBV28
cdr3_aa: CASSLIDRGPRGRTEAFF

v_call: TRBV20-1
cdr3_aa: CSASGGGPYEQYF

v_call: TRBV25-1
cdr3_aa: CASSATRQGGSYGYTF

v_call: TRBV2
cdr3_aa: CASRAGLDTGELFF

v_call: TRBV5-4
cdr3_aa: CASSLYGQPGAFF

v_call: TRBV19
cdr3_aa: CASSPQGTGELFF

v_call: TRBV7-9
cdr3_aa: CASSPPGWTENYEQYF

v_call: TRBV6-1
cdr3_aa: CASSEASGSEAFF

v_call: TRBV18
cdr3_aa: CASSPPGVYNEQFF

v_call: TRBV7-3
cdr3_aa: CASGLEPYEQYF

v_call: TRBV18
cdr3_aa: CASSPASGRGTGELFF

v_call: TRBV7-9
cdr3_aa: CASSTRGDGAFF

v_call: TRBV3-1/TRBV3-2
cdr3_aa: CASSQGGGGTGELFF

v_call: TRBV27
cdr3_aa: CASSWPSGAGGTDTQYF

v_call: TRBV11-1
cdr3_aa: CASSTRTDFSYGYTF

v_call: TRBV7-9
cdr3_aa: CASSLGGGPYEQYF

v_call: TRBV5-1
cdr3_aa: CASSLEGPKSSGANVLTF

v_call: TRBV28
cdr3_aa: CAVQVINSEAFF

v_call: TRBV6-5
cdr3_aa: CASSYGLAGVNEQFF

v_call: TRBV28
cdr3_aa: CASIQGWAGRRTDTQYF

v_call: TRBV4-2
cdr3_aa: CASSRQGMGNTIYF

v_call: TRBV7-9
cdr3_aa: CASSLGTGGNQPQHF